One sample yielded the 32 T cell receptor beta chains listed below, sequenced in a study of T cell responses to AZD1222 COVID-19 vaccine. The data were produced by immunoSEQ multiplex PCR, yet TCRdb's version contains in-frame clones alone and is incomplete. The table has about 83,000 clones, around 87% seen once. The specimen was peripheral blood, collected on day 0 of MenACWY control vaccination. Receptors were obtained from an adult in good health.

The V call is TRBV19, the J call TRBJ2-1; TRBD2 matches 14 bases. There are 15 residues in the CDR3. Germline CDR1 reads LNHDA; CDR2 reads SQIVND (reference sequence). V shed 10 bases and J 4 bases; nucleotides not matched to a gene: 6. The CDR3 bases are TGTGCCACCTTAAGACTAGCGGGAGGGTACAATGAGCAGTTCTTC. Its protein product is CATLRLAGGYNEQFF.

This chain links TRBV9 with TRBJ2-3; D is undetermined. This CDR3 is built from 13 residues. V was clipped by 0 bases and J by 9 bases, with 11 bases between them. CDR1 SGDLS and CDR2 YYNGEE come from the germline V gene. The CDR3, as DNA: TGTGCCAGCAGCGTAGTAGGTGCGAGGACGCAGTATTTT. Translation: CASSVVGARTQYF.

This clone was observed a single time. V usage is TRBV10-2 and J usage is TRBJ1-2; unclear D gene. CDR3 size: 13 residues. The germline gives CDR1 WSHSY, CDR2 SAAADI. Trimming took off 6 bases at V and 4 bases at J, with 12 bases between the two ends. The CDR3 DNA sequence: TGCGCCAGCAGGGGATTACAGACCTATGGCTACACCTTC. This translates into CASRGLQTYGYTF.

The V and J genes are TRBV5-1 and TRBJ2-1; 9 bases are shared with TRBD2. J lost 4 bases, V lost 4 bases, and 9 bases had no gene match. Germline CDR1 SGHRS, CDR2 YFSETQ. This CDR3 spans 16 amino acids. CDR3 loop: CASSRSPSGEYNEQFF. CDR3 coding DNA: TGCGCCAGCAGCCGTAGTCCTAGCGGGGAATACAATGAGCAGTTCTTC.

The chain uses TRBV6-5 and TRBJ1-2, with a tentative D call TRBD1 (5 bases). CDR1 is MNHEY, CDR2 SVGAGI, per germline. CDR3 length: 13 residues. Trimming removed 5 bases from V and 4 bases from J, with 11 bases in between. CDR3 in amino acids: CASSTDSRYGYTF. CDR3 coding DNA: TGTGCCAGCAGTACTGACAGCCGCTATGGCTACACCTTC.

A single count supports this clone. This chain links TRBV27 with TRBJ1-2; D uncertain. V lost 4 bases to trimming and J lost 4 bases, with 19 bases between them. Germline V gene data show CDR1 as MNHEY and CDR2 as SMNVEV (reference sequence). There are 16 residues in the CDR3. The CDR3, as DNA: TGTGCCAGCAGTTCGTTTCTCCGCAGCGGCTTCTATGGCTACACCTTC. Translating it yields CASSSFLRSGFYGYTF.

This chain uses TRBV28 with TRBJ2-7; the D is unclear. The CDR3 loop spans 11 amino acids. The germline gives CDR1 MDHEN, CDR2 SYDVKM. V dropped 5 bases and J dropped 7 bases, with 9 bases sitting between them. In DNA form, the CDR3 reads TGTGCCAGCAGTGGCTACGGGGAGCAGTACTTC. Encoded protein: CASSGYGEQYF.

This clone turned up a few times. The chain links TRBV28 to TRBJ1-5; D remains unclear. The CDR3 is 11 residues long. Trimming removed 5 bases at V and 3 bases at J, with 2 bases between. Germline CDR1 reads MDHEN; CDR2 reads SYDVKM. CDR3 sequence: CASSVNQPQHF. The CDR3 DNA reads as TGTGCCAGCAGTGTCAATCAGCCCCAGCATTTT.

The J gene is TRBJ1-2, the V gene TRBV6-5; D call uncertain. Germline V gene lookup returns CDR1 MNHEY and CDR2 SVGAGI. V lost 4 bases, J lost 9 bases, and 24 bases lay in between. This CDR3 spans 16 amino acids. The CDR3 nucleotides read TGTGCCAGCAGTTTAGTTTCGAGACCAAAAACTATGCGCTACACCTTC. As protein: CASSLVSRPKTMRYTF.

The chain uses TRBV19 and TRBJ2-3, with TRBD1 matching 8 bases. Germline V CDR1 and CDR2: LNHDA, SQIVND (reference sequence). V was clipped by 6 bases and J by 2 bases; unmatched bases: 4. The CDR3 extends over 14 amino acids. The CDR3 coding sequence is TGTGCCAGTAGCTGGGACAGGCTCACAGATACGCAGTATTTT. This encodes CASSWDRLTDTQYF.

The sample holds a few counts of this clone. The chain couples TRBV4-1 to TRBJ2-2, with 11 bases aligning to TRBD2. V shed 4 bases and J 5 bases; nucleotides not matched to a gene: 12. CDR1 MGHRA and CDR2 YSYEKL come from the germline V gene. The CDR3 loop spans 18 amino acids. DNA of the CDR3: TGCGCCAGCAGCCCGGCAGGGCTAGCGGGAGGAGGTACCGGGGAGCTGTTTTTT. Its translation is CASSPAGLAGGGTGELFF.

The chain links TRBV10-3 to TRBJ2-5, with D perhaps assigned TRBD1 or TRBD2 (5 bases each). V lost 5 bases and J 5 bases, leaving 15 bases between the germline ends. The CDR3 consists of 14 residues. Germline V CDR1 and CDR2: ENHRY, SYGVKD. CDR3 in DNA: TGTGCCATCAGTTCATTGGCAGAGGGGGAGACCCAGTACTTC. Protein: CAISSLAEGETQYF.

In DNA form, the CDR3 reads TGTGCCAGCAGCTTAGGGAACAGGGAGGTTAGTCAGCCCCAGCATTTT. It is translated as CASSLGNREVSQPQHF. The chain is built from TRBV7-4 and TRBJ1-5, with a weak D call TRBD1 (6 bases). The germline V gene has CDR1 SGHVT and CDR2 SQSDAQ. There are 16 residues in the CDR3. Trimming pared 1 base from V and 6 bases from J, leaving 16 bases between.

This chain links TRBV27 with TRBJ1-1; no reliable D call. Trimming took off 4 bases at V and 3 bases at J, with 15 bases between the two ends. The CDR3 runs to 15 residues. CDR1 and CDR2 (germline): MNHEY, SMNVEV (reference sequence). The CDR3: CASSSPGGRDTEAFF. The CDR3 DNA reads TGTGCCAGCAGTTCCCCCGGCGGGAGGGACACTGAAGCTTTCTTT.

The chain recombines TRBV7-9 with TRBJ1-5; D remains unclear. The CDR3 contains 14 residues. Trimming stripped 5 bases from V and 7 bases from J, with 15 bases between. Per germline, CDR1 SEHNR and CDR2 FQNEAQ (reference sequence). For the CDR3, the DNA is TGTGCCAGCAGCCCTAATAGCGAACGGCAGCCCCAGCATTTT. Its translation is CASSPNSERQPQHF. Full variable domain (rest looked up from reference TRBV7-9 and TRBJ1-5): DTGVSQNPRHKITKRGQNVTFRCDPISEHNRLYWYRQTLGQGPEFLTYFQNEAQLEKSRLLSDRFSAERPKGSFSTLEIQRTEQGDSAMYLCASSPNSERQPQHFGDGTRLSIL.

V and J are TRBV9 and TRBJ1-4; 11 bases map to TRBD1. There are 16 residues in the CDR3. The trim removed 0 bases at V and 3 bases at J, leaving 1 base unmatched. Germline lookup yields CDR1 SGDLS and CDR2 YYNGEE. The CDR3 loop is CASSVVGQGANEKLFF. The CDR3 DNA follows: TGTGCCAGCAGCGTAGTGGGACAGGGGGCTAATGAAAAACTGTTTTTT.

The chain uses TRBV6-6 and TRBJ2-7; 10 bases match TRBD2. Trimming took 8 bases from V and 7 from J; bases not matched to a gene: 2. Germline CDR1 MNHNY, CDR2 SVGAGI (reference sequence). The CDR3 loop spans 11 amino acids. The CDR3 loop is CASGTSVEQYF. CDR3 coding DNA: TGTGCCAGCGGGACTAGCGTTGAGCAGTACTTC.

The chain carries TRBV6-2 or TRBV6-3 and TRBJ1-1, with D hard to call. The CDR3 contains 14 residues. The V end lost 2 bases, the J end lost 5 bases, and 12 bases lay between the germline ends. Germline loops: CDR1 MNHEY, CDR2 SVGEGT. CDR3 residues: CASSYNAGRTEAFF. The CDR3 bases are TGTGCCAGCAGTTACAACGCGGGGAGAACTGAAGCTTTCTTT.

The chain joins TRBV30 to TRBJ1-4; a weak D match, TRBD1 (6 bases). Germline CDR1 reads GTSNPN; CDR2 reads SVGIG (reference sequence). The CDR3 length is 13 residues. Between the trimmed V and J ends, which lost 1 base and 10 bases, there was a span of 13 bases. In DNA, the CDR3 is TGTGCCTGGAGTGCCACAGGGAGCGGAAAACTGTTTTTT. As protein: CAWSATGSGKLFF. The whole variable domain, remainder taken from reference TRBV30 and TRBJ1-4, is SQTIHQWPATLVQPVGSPLSLECTVEGTSNPNLYWYRQAAGRGLQLLFYSVGIGQISSEVPQNLSASRPQDRQFILSSKKLLLSDSGFYLCAWSATGSGKLFFGSGTQLSVL.

The chain carries TRBV7-9 and TRBJ2-3; tentatively, D is TRBD1 or TRBD2 (6 bases each). Germline assignment: CDR1 SEHNR and CDR2 FQNEAQ (reference sequence). The CDR3 loop spans 18 amino acids. The ends were cut back, 1 base at V and 0 bases at J, with 17 bases in the middle. CDR3 nucleotides: TGTGCCAGCAGCTTAGACGAAGGGGGGCAGATCAGCACAGATACGCAGTATTTT. This translates into CASSLDEGGQISTDTQYF.

The sample holds one count of this clone. Here the CDR3 reads CASSFGDRYTEAFF. The CDR3 nucleotides read TGTGCCAGCAGTTTTGGGGACAGGTACACTGAAGCTTTCTTT. This chain uses TRBV28 with TRBJ1-1, with 8 bases identical to TRBD1. CDR3 length equals 14 residues. V dropped 3 bases and J dropped 3; count of bases not matched to a gene: 3. Per the germline V gene, CDR1 is MDHEN and CDR2 is SYDVKM.

The chain combines TRBV19 with TRBJ1-2; D ambiguous. CDR1 and CDR2 from the germline V gene are LNHDA and SQIVND (reference sequence). The length of the CDR3 is 16 residues. Trimming removed 3 bases from V and 8 bases from J, with 22 bases in between. In nucleotides, the CDR3 is TGTGCCAGTAGTATCTTGGGGTTAGAGGCAGGACGCGGCTACACCTTC. Protein sequence: CASSILGLEAGRGYTF.

CDR3 protein: CASSLGRGAAYEQYF. CDR3 nucleotides: TGTGCCAGCAGCTTAGGGCGCGGGGCGGCCTACGAGCAGTACTTC. V and J are TRBV7-2 and TRBJ2-7, with TRBD2 as a possible D gene (6 bases). The germline V and J ends were trimmed by 1 base and 2 bases, with 12 bases remaining between them. This CDR3 contains 15 residues. Per germline, CDR1 SGHTA and CDR2 FQGNSA.

The table lists this clone with a count of one. This chain links TRBV28 with TRBJ2-7; D possibly matches TRBD1 or TRBD2 (6 bases each). Trimming took 7 bases from V and 9 from J, leaving 19 bases between them. This CDR3 spans 13 amino acids. Per the germline V gene, CDR1 is MDHEN and CDR2 is SYDVKM. The CDR3 DNA reads TGTGCCAGCAAAAGGGACTTAAGGGGGACGCAGTACTTC. This encodes CASKRDLRGTQYF.

This chain uses TRBV28 with TRBJ2-7; D is perhaps TRBD1 or TRBD2 (5 bases each). CDR1 is MDHEN, CDR2 SYDVKM, per germline. The CDR3 covers 14 residues. Trimming removed 5 bases from V and 9 bases from J, with 20 bases in between. The CDR3 DNA follows: TGTGCCAGCAGTCAAGCCGGGACCATCCAAACGCAGTACTTC. It translates to CASSQAGTIQTQYF.

The chain recombines TRBV6-5 with TRBJ2-7; TRBD2 matches at 7 bases. The V segment lost 0 bases and the J segment 2 bases; nucleotides outside the gene matches: 4. The CDR3 loop spans 15 amino acids. Germline V gene sequence: CDR1 MNHEY, CDR2 SVGAGI. DNA for the CDR3: TGTGCCAGCAGTTACTCCGCGGGAGCCACCTACGAGCAGTACTTC. This translates into CASSYSAGATYEQYF.

V is TRBV27 and J is TRBJ1-1; D gene unclear. Germline V gene sequence: CDR1 MNHEY, CDR2 SMNVEV (reference sequence). V lost 4 bases to trimming and J lost 4 bases, with 13 bases between them. This CDR3 spans 14 amino acids. This CDR3 is CASSSGWTSTEAFF. The CDR3 DNA reads as TGTGCCAGCAGTTCGGGCTGGACCTCCACTGAAGCTTTCTTT.

The chain links TRBV11-2 to TRBJ1-2, with unresolved D. Per germline, CDR1 SGHAT and CDR2 FQNNGV. Trimming removed 5 bases from V and 4 bases from J, with 8 bases in between. The CDR3 runs 12 residues. The CDR3 region has the DNA TGTGCCAGCAGCGCCCCTGTCTATGGCTACACCTTC. Encoded protein: CASSAPVYGYTF.

This chain connects TRBV4-3 to TRBJ2-7, with a possible D match to TRBD1 (6 bases). With 11 bases removed from V and 9 bases from J, the gap between germline ends came to 11 bases. The germline V gene has CDR1 LGHNA and CDR2 YSLEER. The CDR3 contains 9 residues. The CDR3 loop reads CAEGGRQYF. The CDR3 DNA reads as TGCGCCGAAGGGGGACGGCAGTACTTC.

The chain links TRBV2 to TRBJ2-7; D not resolved. Germline V CDR1 and CDR2: SNHLY, FYNNEI. The CDR3 extends over 14 amino acids. V was trimmed by 8 bases and J by 0 bases, leaving 14 bases between them. In DNA form, the CDR3 reads TGTGCCAGCGGCCGGGTCAGGAGCTCCTACGAGCAGTACTTC. This translates into CASGRVRSSYEQYF.

This clone was seen only a few times. This sequence joins TRBV7-3 and TRBJ2-2, with D hard to call. This CDR3 region has 12 residues. CDR1 is SGHTA and CDR2 is FQGTGA in the germline V gene. V lost 5 bases to trimming and J lost 7 bases, with 8 bases between them. The CDR3 spells CASSQSNGELFF. The CDR3 DNA reads TGTGCCAGCAGCCAGTCGAACGGGGAGCTGTTTTTT.

The chain recombines TRBV7-9 with TRBJ1-2; tentative D call: TRBD1 (6 bases). Trimming cost V 5 bases and J 0 bases, with 16 bases left between them. This CDR3 has 16 residues. CDR1 and CDR2 (germline): SEHNR, FQNEAQ (reference sequence). In nucleotides, the CDR3 is TGTGCCAGCAGCCCCTCGGCAGGGGTTGCTAACTATGGCTACACCTTC. Translation: CASSPSAGVANYGYTF.